Below, 7 T cell receptor beta chains from the same sample are listed, as sequenced in a study of technical replicates of blood from a few donors. TCRdb keeps only in-frame clones here, not all; method: immunoSEQ multiplex PCR. The table has tens of thousands of clones, around 94% seen once. Source material: T cells isolated from PBMCs. All receptors derive from a human donor in good health.

The chain joins TRBV11-2 to TRBJ2-7, with TRBD2 identical over 9 bases. The CDR3 sequence is 14 residues long. The germline V gene encodes CDR1 SGHAT and CDR2 FQNNGV. Trimming cost V 5 bases and J 0 bases; bases outside gene matches: 2. In nucleotides, the CDR3 is TGTGCCAGCAGCCAGACTAGCGGCTCCTACGAGCAGTACTTC. Residues: CASSQTSGSYEQYF.

The J gene is TRBJ1-5, the V gene TRBV18; TRBD1 matches 8 bases. The CDR3 is made up of 15 amino acids. Trimming removed 3 bases from V and 6 bases from J; junction bases left unmatched: 7. Germline V gene lookup returns CDR1 KGHSH and CDR2 LQKENI. The DNA for the CDR3 is TGTGCCAGCTCACCGAGACAGGGGATCGGTCAGCCCCAGCATTTT. Protein sequence: CASSPRQGIGQPQHF. Supplemented by reference TRBV18 and TRBJ1-5, the full variable domain reads NAGVMQNPRHLVRRRGQEARLRCSPMKGHSHVYWYRQLPEEGLKFMVYLQKENIIDESGMPKERFSAEFPKEGPSILRIQQVVRGDSAAYFCASSPRQGIGQPQHFGDGTRLSIL.

The V gene is TRBV7-9, the J gene TRBJ2-5; the match to TRBD2 covers 10 bases. Losses at the gene ends were 5 bases for V and 4 bases for J; bases not matched to a gene: 7. This CDR3 spans 15 amino acids. Germline CDR1 reads SEHNR; CDR2 reads FQNEAQ (reference sequence). The CDR3 coding sequence is TGTGCCAGCAGCCCTAAGCGGGGGGGCGGAGAGACCCAGTACTTC. This encodes CASSPKRGGGETQYF.

This clone has just one count. This chain joins TRBV10-3 and TRBJ1-1; 9 bases match TRBD1. The CDR3 covers 14 residues. The V gene end was trimmed by 7 bases and the J gene end by 1 base; junction bases not matched to a gene: 4. Germline lookup yields CDR1 ENHRY and CDR2 SYGVKD. CDR3 residues: CAINRGQGNTEAFF. CDR3 in DNA: TGTGCCATCAACAGGGGACAGGGGAACACTGAAGCTTTCTTT.

J is TRBJ2-7 and V is TRBV5-1; D is perhaps TRBD2 (5 bases). Trimming stripped 4 bases from V and 2 bases from J, with 16 bases between. CDR1 and CDR2 (germline): SGHRS, YFSETQ. This CDR3 spans 15 amino acids. For the CDR3, the DNA is TGCGCCAGCAGCGCCGTGCCGGGGAGCACCTACGAGCAGTACTTC. Translation gives CASSAVPGSTYEQYF.

A single count supports this clone. The rearrangement joins TRBV9 to TRBJ2-1, with 9 bases identical to TRBD2. The germline V gene has CDR1 SGDLS and CDR2 YYNGEE. V dropped 3 bases and J dropped 4; count of bases not matched to a gene: 5. The CDR3 consists of 15 residues. The CDR3 region is CASSAVTSGYNEQFF. In DNA, the CDR3 is TGTGCCAGCAGCGCCGTGACTAGCGGATACAATGAGCAGTTCTTC.

The chain is built from TRBV5-4 and TRBJ1-6; D not resolved. Germline-derived CDR1 and CDR2 are SGHNT and YYREEE (reference sequence). Trimming cost V 4 bases and J 10 bases, with 15 bases left between them. This CDR3 contains 14 residues. The DNA for the CDR3 is TGTGCCAGCAGCCCCGGACTGGAGGGCTCACCCCTCCACTTT. Amino acid sequence: CASSPGLEGSPLHF.